These 28 T cell receptor beta chains were sequenced from one sample in a study of radiation and T cells in renal cell carcinoma. Clones were sequenced by immunoSEQ multiplex PCR, and TCRdb holds only the in-frame ones, with some missing. The sample holds about 130,000 clones; about 81% are singletons and the top ten take 5.8%. Time point meaning: blood 2 weeks post-SBRT. The treatment: 15 Gy SBRT to primary tumor, nephrectomy 4 weeks later. Specimen: blood, collected from a patient whose treatment included radiotherapy and nephrectomy. The source of these receptors is a man in his fifties with renal cell carcinoma.

This clone was observed a few times. In the same sample, other DNA sequences code for this CDR3. V and J are TRBV2 and TRBJ1-5, with D possibly being TRBD1 (5 bases). Germline CDR1 is SNHLY and CDR2 is FYNNEI. CDR3 length: 13 residues. The V gene lost 6 bases and the J gene lost 1 base, with 7 bases spanning the gap. The CDR3 sequence: CASRRDSNQPQHF. The CDR3 region has the DNA TGTGCCAGCAGGCGGGACAGCAATCAGCCCCAGCATTTT.

V and J are TRBV18 and TRBJ2-5, with D uncertain. Trimming took 6 bases from V and 3 from J, leaving 5 bases between them. From germline, CDR1 is KGHSH and CDR2 LQKENI. The length of the CDR3 is 11 residues. The CDR3 here is CASSAKETQYF. The CDR3 nucleotides are TGTGCCAGCTCCGCAAAAGAGACCCAGTACTTC. Variable domain in full (rest from reference TRBV18 and TRBJ2-5): NAGVMQNPRHLVRRRGQEARLRCSPMKGHSHVYWYRQLPEEGLKFMVYLQKENIIDESGMPKERFSAEFPKEGPSILRIQQVVRGDSAAYFCASSAKETQYFGPGTRLLVL.

CDR3 nucleotides: TGTGCCAGCAGCCTCTCGGGCTCTGGAAACACCATATATTTT. It yields the protein CASSLSGSGNTIYF. The chain is built from TRBV7-2 and TRBJ1-3; D uncertain. Germline V gene lookup returns CDR1 SGHTA and CDR2 FQGNSA. The CDR3 is made up of 14 amino acids. Trimming cost V 5 bases and J 0 bases, with 8 bases left between them.

This clone was seen only a few times. The rearrangement links TRBV7-3 to TRBJ1-1; D perhaps matches TRBD1 (6 bases). Trimming took off 0 bases at V and 0 bases at J, with 17 bases between the two ends. The CDR3 is made up of 18 amino acids. Germline CDR1 and CDR2: SGHTA and FQGTGA. CDR3 loop: CASSLTAGKGDMNTEAFF. As DNA, the CDR3 is TGTGCCAGCAGCTTAACTGCAGGGAAGGGGGACATGAACACTGAAGCTTTCTTT.

The rearrangement joins TRBV27 to TRBJ2-5; perhaps TRBD1 as D (6 bases). The CDR3 extends over 14 amino acids. V shed 5 bases and J shed 4 bases, with 14 bases lying between them. Per the germline V gene, CDR1 is MNHEY and CDR2 is SMNVEV (reference sequence). Here the CDR3 reads CASSLKTGGETQYF. DNA for the CDR3: TGTGCCAGCAGTCTCAAGACAGGAGGAGAGACCCAGTACTTC.

The chain links TRBV6-5 to TRBJ2-2; 7 bases agree with TRBD1. V gave up 5 bases and J gave up 13 bases; unmatched junction bases: 7. The CDR3 is 12 residues long. Germline CDR1 and CDR2: MNHEY and SVGAGI. This chain's CDR3 is CASSEPGQRLFF. The CDR3 DNA follows: TGTGCCAGCAGTGAACCGGGACAGAGGCTGTTTTTT.

The chain's CDR3 is CASSFWTSGGASGANVLTF. In DNA, the CDR3 is TGTGCCAGCAGCTTTTGGACTAGCGGGGGGGCCTCCGGGGCCAACGTCCTGACTTTC. The chain employs TRBV7-8 and TRBJ2-6; 15 nucleotides align to TRBD2. The length of the CDR3 is 19 residues. Trimming took 3 bases from V and 4 from J; bases not matched to a gene: 7. Looked up from germline, CDR1 is SGHVS and CDR2 is FQNEAQ. Full variable domain (rest looked up from reference TRBV7-8 and TRBJ2-6): GAGVSQSPRYKVAKRGQDVALRCDPISGHVSLFWYQQALGQGPEFLTYFQNEAQLDKSGLPSDRFFAERPEGSVSTLKIQRTQQEDSAVYLCASSFWTSGGASGANVLTFGAGSRLTVL.

The chain carries TRBV10-3 and TRBJ2-4; the D gene is possibly TRBD2 (6 bases). Trimming left V 3 bases short and J 8 bases short, with 14 bases between. The length of the CDR3 is 14 residues. Looked up from germline, CDR1 is ENHRY and CDR2 is SYGVKD. Written as DNA, the CDR3 is TGTGCCATCAGTGAACGGGAATGGGGGGACATTCAGTACTTC. Translated, it gives CAISEREWGDIQYF.

The V gene is TRBV4-1, the J gene TRBJ1-6; D not certain. The CDR3 sequence is 15 residues long. The germline V gene encodes CDR1 MGHRA and CDR2 YSYEKL. V gave up 1 base and J gave up 5 bases, with 9 bases separating them. CDR3: CASSQVPGNNSPLHF. CDR3 bases: TGCGCCAGCAGCCAAGTACCGGGAAATAATTCACCCCTCCACTTT.

V usage is TRBV6-5 and J usage is TRBJ1-5; D remains ambiguous. Germline-derived CDR1 and CDR2 are MNHEY and SVGAGI. The germline V and J ends were trimmed by 4 bases and 7 bases, with 2 bases remaining between them. The CDR3 contains 10 residues. The CDR3 spells CASSLQPQHF. DNA for the CDR3: TGTGCCAGCAGTTTACAGCCCCAGCATTTT.

The chain uses TRBV5-1 and TRBJ1-3; TRBD1 matches 7 bases. The V gene end was trimmed by 0 bases and the J gene end by 0 bases; junction bases not matched to a gene: 3. Germline-derived CDR1 and CDR2 are SGHRS and YFSETQ. The CDR3 is 16 residues long. The CDR3 DNA reads as TGCGCCAGCAGCTTGGCTACAGGGGACTCTGGAAACACCATATATTTT. Translated: CASSLATGDSGNTIYF.

The chain employs TRBV7-6 and TRBJ2-1; 10 positions agree with TRBD2. V dropped 0 bases and J dropped 9; count of bases not matched to a gene: 17. CDR1 and CDR2 (germline): SGHVS, FNYEAQ. The CDR3 is made up of 19 amino acids. CDR3 sequence: CASSLAVLAGANGFGEQFF. For the CDR3, the DNA is TGTGCCAGCAGCTTAGCGGTTCTAGCGGGGGCCAATGGTTTCGGTGAGCAGTTCTTC.

The rearrangement links TRBV7-2 to TRBJ1-1, with 8 nucleotides matching TRBD1. V was pared by 10 bases and J by 2 bases, with 9 bases of the junction left unmatched. In germline, CDR1 is SGHTA, CDR2 FQGNSA. The CDR3 has 14 amino acids. The DNA of the CDR3 is TGTGCCACTCGGGACAGGTTCCTTAACACTGAAGCTTTCTTT. It yields the protein CATRDRFLNTEAFF.

The genes are TRBV2 and TRBJ2-3; 7 bases agree with TRBD1. Germline V gives CDR1 SNHLY, CDR2 FYNNEI. The V and J ends lost 10 bases and 4 bases, in that order; junction bases with no gene match: 8. The CDR3 has 13 residues. This CDR3 reads CATRQGIADTQYF. The CDR3 bases are TGTGCCACCCGACAGGGAATCGCAGATACGCAGTATTTT.

This clone has only a few counts. The J gene is TRBJ2-1, the V gene TRBV27, with D hard to call. V lost 3 bases and J lost 6, with 15 bases in between. The CDR3 spans 15 residues. CDR1 and CDR2 from the germline V gene are MNHEY and SMNVEV (reference sequence). CDR3 sequence reads: CASSFLTISTNEQFF. CDR3 in DNA: TGTGCCAGCAGTTTTCTCACGATTTCCACCAATGAGCAGTTCTTC.

This clone was seen only a few times. The V call is TRBV6-6, the J call TRBJ1-1; possibly TRBD1 for D (6 bases). CDR3 length: 15 amino acids. Germline CDR1 reads MNHNY; CDR2 reads SVGAGI (reference sequence). V was trimmed by 0 bases and J by 4 bases, leaving 12 bases between them. CDR3 sequence: CASSYSQGWSTEAFF. The CDR3 coding sequence is TGTGCCAGCAGTTACTCGCAGGGGTGGAGCACTGAAGCTTTCTTT.

The rearrangement links TRBV7-2 to TRBJ1-2; TRBD1 might be the D (6 bases). The length of the CDR3 is 13 residues. Trimming took 5 bases from V and 6 from J, leaving 13 bases between them. Germline V gene sequence: CDR1 SGHTA, CDR2 FQGNSA. CDR3 region: CASSPPGGHGYTF. The DNA for the CDR3 is TGTGCCAGCAGCCCACCGGGGGGGCATGGCTACACCTTC.

This chain links TRBV5-6 with TRBJ2-2; the match to TRBD2 covers 13 bases. The CDR3 covers 17 residues. The junction had 7 bases not matched to a gene; V was cut back by 3 bases and J by 5 bases. Looked up from germline, CDR1 is SGHDT and CDR2 is YYEEEE. CDR3 coding DNA: TGTGCCAGCAGCTCGTGGACTAGCGGGAGTGGTACCGGGGAGCTGTTTTTT. Amino acid sequence: CASSSWTSGSGTGELFF.

The table lists this clone with a count of one. This chain joins TRBV6-1 and TRBJ1-1; TRBD1 is a possible D gene (6 bases). V was shortened by 0 bases and J by 0 bases, with 11 bases between the two germline ends. CDR3 size: 16 residues. Germline V gene sequence: CDR1 MNHNS, CDR2 SASEGT. The CDR3 spells CASSEARRGMNTEAFF. The CDR3 DNA reads TGTGCCAGCAGTGAAGCGCGTAGGGGGATGAACACTGAAGCTTTCTTT.

This rearrangement joins TRBV15 to TRBJ1-5; D is ambiguous. The V gene lost 3 bases and the J gene lost 3 bases, with 18 bases spanning the gap. The CDR3 totals 17 residues. Per the germline V gene, CDR1 is LNHNV and CDR2 is YYDKDF (reference sequence). The CDR3 sequence: CATSRREHTRTNQPQHF. In DNA, the CDR3 is TGTGCCACCAGCAGGAGGGAACACACCAGAACCAATCAGCCCCAGCATTTT.

This chain connects TRBV30 to TRBJ2-1, with 9 bases matching TRBD1. The trim removed 2 bases at V and 10 bases at J, leaving 9 bases unmatched. CDR1 GTSNPN and CDR2 SVGIG come from the germline V gene (reference sequence). The CDR3 runs 14 residues. The CDR3 is CAWSSGTGPGEQFF. The CDR3 region has the DNA TGTGCCTGGAGTTCCGGGACAGGGCCTGGGGAGCAGTTCTTC.

The rearrangement links TRBV5-5 to TRBJ2-7; no clear D gene. CDR3 length: 11 residues. Germline V gene data show CDR1 as SGHKS and CDR2 as YYEKEE (reference sequence). The germline V and J ends were trimmed by 3 bases and 3 bases, with 4 bases remaining between them. The CDR3: CASSSFYEQYF. CDR3 in DNA: TGTGCCAGCAGCTCCTTCTACGAGCAGTACTTC. Full variable domain (remainder filled in from reference TRBV5-5 and TRBJ2-7): DAGVTQSPTHLIKTRGQQVTLRCSPISGHKSVSWYQQVLGQGPQFIFQYYEKEERGRGNFPDRFSARQFPNYSSELNVNALLLGDSALYLCASSSFYEQYFGPGTRLTVT.

CDR3 residues: CASSLGLGQGLNEQFF. The DNA for the CDR3 is TGTGCCAGCAGCTTAGGGCTCGGACAGGGGTTAAATGAGCAGTTCTTC. V is TRBV7-8 and J is TRBJ2-1, with TRBD1 identical over 9 bases. Trimming at V came to 1 base and at J to 7 bases, leaving 8 bases not matched to a gene. CDR3 length: 16 amino acids. Germline V gene data show CDR1 as SGHVS and CDR2 as FQNEAQ. The full variable domain, its missing parts supplied by reference TRBV7-8 and TRBJ2-1, is GAGVSQSPRYKVAKRGQDVALRCDPISGHVSLFWYQQALGQGPEFLTYFQNEAQLDKSGLPSDRFFAERPEGSVSTLKIQRTQQEDSAVYLCASSLGLGQGLNEQFFGPGTRLTVL.

This sequence joins TRBV4-2 and TRBJ1-1; no clear D. Per germline, CDR1 LGHNA and CDR2 YNFKEQ. The CDR3 covers 16 residues. Trimming left V 0 bases short and J 0 bases short, with 11 bases between. The CDR3 spells CASSQDPAQLNTEAFF. The CDR3 region has the DNA TGTGCCAGCAGCCAAGACCCCGCACAGCTGAACACTGAAGCTTTCTTT.

This rearrangement joins TRBV4-2 to TRBJ1-1; 7 nucleotides line up with TRBD1. The CDR3 covers 12 residues. Losses at the gene ends were 3 bases for V and 10 bases for J; bases not matched to a gene: 5. CDR1 is LGHNA, CDR2 YNFKEQ, per germline. The DNA for the CDR3 is TGTGCCAGCAGCCAGGTGACAGGGCCAGCTTTCTTT. Amino acid sequence: CASSQVTGPAFF.

This chain uses TRBV5-1 with TRBJ2-7, with a weak D call TRBD2 (6 bases). Germline CDR1 and CDR2: SGHRS and YFSETQ. The V gene lost 0 bases and the J gene lost 2 bases, with 18 bases spanning the gap. CDR3 size: 17 residues. CDR3 nucleotide sequence: TGCGCCAGCAGCTTGGCCCGGAGGGATTTTCAGGCCTACGAGCAGTACTTC. This encodes CASSLARRDFQAYEQYF.

V and J are TRBV14 and TRBJ2-5, with D maybe TRBD1 (6 bases). Germline-derived CDR1 and CDR2 are SGHDN and FVKESK. CDR3 length: 17 residues. Trimming took off 4 bases at V and 2 bases at J, with 20 bases between the two ends. CDR3 DNA: TGTGCCAGCAGCCTCCCTAGGGGACAAAACCCTCAAGAGACCCAGTACTTC. As protein: CASSLPRGQNPQETQYF.

This clone has more than one count but fewer than ten. The chain recombines TRBV11-1 with TRBJ2-7; maybe TRBD1 (6 bases). The CDR3 runs 14 residues. V was trimmed by 0 bases and J by 2 bases, leaving 8 bases between them. CDR1 is SGHAT and CDR2 is FQDESV in the germline V gene (reference sequence). In nucleotides, the CDR3 is TGTGCCAGCAGCTTAGCGACAGGAACCTACGAGCAGTACTTC. It is translated as CASSLATGTYEQYF.